This T cell receptor (beta chain) originates from a study of blood T cell repertoires in COVID-19. Study overall: Sites across the United States, Italy and Spain contributed samples from acute and convalescent COVID-19.

The data were produced by immunoSEQ multiplex PCR, yet TCRdb's version contains in-frame clones alone and is incomplete. The sample has hundreds of thousands of clones, roughly 76% seen once; the top ten hold 7.5%. CDR3 length: 15 amino acids. Germline CDR1 and CDR2: SGHTA and FQGTGA. The V gene lost 0 bases and the J gene lost 8 bases, with 13 bases spanning the gap. In Seattle, patients joined the study during active infection and were tracked longitudinally. The J gene is TRBJ2-2, the V gene TRBV7-3; TRBD2 is a possible D gene (6 bases). The specimen was peripheral blood. This clonotype was obtained from a woman aged 80 or older with COVID-19, enrolled during active disease. The CDR3: CASSLTPGTSGELFF. The CDR3 DNA reads TGTGCCAGCAGCTTAACCCCCGGGACTTCGGGGGAGCTGTTTTTT.